This T cell receptor beta chain is from a study of sequential checkpoint blockade in melanoma. About the research overall: First-line arms were nivolumab then ipilimumab, or the reverse, randomized 1:1.

The length of the CDR3 is 14 residues. J gave up 3 bases and V 4 bases, and 6 bases lay outside the gene matches. Per the germline V gene, CDR1 is SGDLS and CDR2 is YYNGEE. TCRdb's copy holds only in-frame clones and misses some; the assay was immunoSEQ multiplex PCR. The sample has around 18,000 clones, roughly 61% seen once. As to treatment: randomized to nivolumab then ipilimumab (arm A) or the reverse (arm B). None of the patients previously received DNA-damaging chemotherapy. From thawed PBMCs, live CD3+CD8+ cells negative for CD19 and CD56 were sorted. The sample in question was CD8+ T cells sorted from blood (inferred from file names), obtained from a patient given nivolumab and ipilimumab in sequence. The sequence was collected from a human donor with melanoma. The chain links TRBV9 to TRBJ2-7, with 8 bases fitting TRBD2. DNA of the CDR3: TGTGCCAGCAGCCCCGGGACTAGTAGCTACGAGCAGTACTTC. Translation: CASSPGTSSYEQYF. Supplemented by reference TRBV9 and TRBJ2-7, the full variable domain reads DSGVTQTPKHLITATGQRVTLRCSPRSGDLSVYWYQQSLDQGLQFLIQYYNGEERAKGNILERFSAQQFPDLHSELNLSSLELGDSALYFCASSPGTSSYEQYFGPGTRLTVT.